The clone carrying this T cell receptor beta chain was seen just once. Trimming removed 2 bases at V and 4 bases at J, with 11 bases between. This CDR3 has 14 amino acids. The germline V gene encodes CDR1 SGHTA and CDR2 FQGNSA. The data were obtained in a study of cytomegalovirus exposure and HLA in healthy donors. The PCR used 60 Vbeta and 13 Jbeta primers. Here immunoSEQ multiplex PCR was the method, and the copy in TCRdb shows in-frame clones only, minus some. This sample carries approximately 74,000 clones, around 78% of them seen once, and the ten largest clones take 7.5% to 10%. The origin of this receptor is a man aged 35 to 55 in good health and CMV-seronegative. This chain connects TRBV7-2 to TRBJ1-2; D remains ambiguous. The sample was PBMCs. In nucleotides, the CDR3 is TGTGCCAGCAGCTTAAACGGTGCGGGCTATGGCTACACCTTC. It codes for CASSLNGAGYGYTF.